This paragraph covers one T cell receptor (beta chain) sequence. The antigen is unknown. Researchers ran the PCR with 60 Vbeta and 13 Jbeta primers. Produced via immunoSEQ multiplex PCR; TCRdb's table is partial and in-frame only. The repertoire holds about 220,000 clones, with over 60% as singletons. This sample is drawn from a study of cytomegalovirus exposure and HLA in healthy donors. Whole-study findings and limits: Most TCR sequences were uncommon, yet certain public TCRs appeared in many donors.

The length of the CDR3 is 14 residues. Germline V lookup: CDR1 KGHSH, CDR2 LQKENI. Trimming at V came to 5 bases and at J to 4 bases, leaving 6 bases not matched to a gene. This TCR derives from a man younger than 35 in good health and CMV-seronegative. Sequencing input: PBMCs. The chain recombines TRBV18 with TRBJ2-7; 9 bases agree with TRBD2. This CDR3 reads CASSTSGLRYEQYF. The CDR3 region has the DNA TGTGCCAGCTCAACTAGCGGGCTTCGTTACGAGCAGTACTTC.